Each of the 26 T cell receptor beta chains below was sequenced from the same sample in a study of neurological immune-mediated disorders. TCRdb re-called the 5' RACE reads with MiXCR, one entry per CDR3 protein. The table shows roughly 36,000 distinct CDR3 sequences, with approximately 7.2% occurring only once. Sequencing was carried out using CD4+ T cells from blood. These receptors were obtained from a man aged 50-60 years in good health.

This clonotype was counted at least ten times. DNA for the CDR3: TGTGCCAGCTCACCATCAGGGCTTAATGAAAAACTGTTTTTT. Encoded protein: CASSPSGLNEKLFF. The chain joins TRBV18 to TRBJ1-4; D may be TRBD1 (5 bases). Germline V gene lookup returns CDR1 KGHSH and CDR2 LQKENI. The CDR3 totals 14 residues. V lost 2 bases and J 4 bases, leaving 8 bases between the germline ends.

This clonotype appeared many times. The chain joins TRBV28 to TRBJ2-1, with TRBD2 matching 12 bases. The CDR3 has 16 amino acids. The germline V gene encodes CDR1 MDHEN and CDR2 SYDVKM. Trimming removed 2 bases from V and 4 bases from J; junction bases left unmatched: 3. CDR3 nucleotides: TGTGCCAGCAGTTTAATTGGGACTAGCGGGTACAATGAGCAGTTCTTC. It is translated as CASSLIGTSGYNEQFF.

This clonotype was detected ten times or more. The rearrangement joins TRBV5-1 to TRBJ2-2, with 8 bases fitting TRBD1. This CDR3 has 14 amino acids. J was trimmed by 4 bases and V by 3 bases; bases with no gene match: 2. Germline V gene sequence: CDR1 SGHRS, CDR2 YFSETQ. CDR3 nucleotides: TGCGCCAGCAGCTCGGACAGGGTCACCGGGGAGCTGTTTTTT. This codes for CASSSDRVTGELFF.

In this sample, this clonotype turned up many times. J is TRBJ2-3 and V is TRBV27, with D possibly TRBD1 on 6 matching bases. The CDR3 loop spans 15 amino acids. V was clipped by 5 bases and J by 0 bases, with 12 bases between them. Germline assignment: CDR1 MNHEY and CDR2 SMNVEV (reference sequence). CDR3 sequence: CASSLRGMSTDTQYF. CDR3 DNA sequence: TGTGCCAGCAGTCTTAGGGGGATGAGCACAGATACGCAGTATTTT.

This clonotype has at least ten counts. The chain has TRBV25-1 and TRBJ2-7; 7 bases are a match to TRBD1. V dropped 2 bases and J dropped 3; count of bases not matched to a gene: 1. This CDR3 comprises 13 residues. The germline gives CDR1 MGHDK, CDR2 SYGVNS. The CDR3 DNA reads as TGTGCCAGCAGTGAACGACAGGGCTACGAGCAGTACTTC. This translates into CASSERQGYEQYF.

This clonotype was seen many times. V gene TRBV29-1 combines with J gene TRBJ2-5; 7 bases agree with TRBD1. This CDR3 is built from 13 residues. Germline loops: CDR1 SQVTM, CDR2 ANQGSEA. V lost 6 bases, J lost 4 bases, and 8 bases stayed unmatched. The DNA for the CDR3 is TGCAGCGTCCAAGTAAACAGGGGAGAGACCCAGTACTTC. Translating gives CSVQVNRGETQYF.

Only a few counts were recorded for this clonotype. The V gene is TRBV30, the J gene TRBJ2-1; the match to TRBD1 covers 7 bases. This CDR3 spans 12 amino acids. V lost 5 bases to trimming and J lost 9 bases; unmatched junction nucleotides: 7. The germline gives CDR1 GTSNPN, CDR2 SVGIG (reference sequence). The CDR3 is CAWGPDRVEQFF. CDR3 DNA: TGTGCCTGGGGCCCCGACAGGGTTGAGCAGTTCTTC.

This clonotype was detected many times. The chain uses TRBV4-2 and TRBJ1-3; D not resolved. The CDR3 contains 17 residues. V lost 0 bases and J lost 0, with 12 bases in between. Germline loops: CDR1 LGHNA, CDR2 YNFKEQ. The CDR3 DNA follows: TGTGCCAGCAGCCAAGACGCAGTCCCCTACTCTGGAAACACCATATATTTT. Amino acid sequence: CASSQDAVPYSGNTIYF.

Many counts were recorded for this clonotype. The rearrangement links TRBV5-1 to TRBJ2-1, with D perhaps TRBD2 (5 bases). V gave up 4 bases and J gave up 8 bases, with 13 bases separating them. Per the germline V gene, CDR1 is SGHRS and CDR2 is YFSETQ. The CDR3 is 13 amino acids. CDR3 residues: CASSGGLFDEQFF. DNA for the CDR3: TGCGCCAGCAGCGGCGGACTGTTTGATGAGCAGTTCTTC.

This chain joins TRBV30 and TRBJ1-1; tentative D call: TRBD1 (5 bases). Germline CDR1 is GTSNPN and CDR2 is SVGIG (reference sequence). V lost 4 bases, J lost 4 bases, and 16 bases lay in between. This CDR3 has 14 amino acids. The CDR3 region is CAWTWTLSGTEAFF. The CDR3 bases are TGTGCCTGGACTTGGACACTTTCGGGCACTGAAGCTTTCTTT.

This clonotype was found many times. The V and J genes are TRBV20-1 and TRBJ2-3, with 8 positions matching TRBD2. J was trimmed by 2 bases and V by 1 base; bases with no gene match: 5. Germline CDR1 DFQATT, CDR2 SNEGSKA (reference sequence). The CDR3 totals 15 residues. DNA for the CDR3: TGCAGTGCTAGAGGAACTAGCGGCGACACAGATACGCAGTATTTT. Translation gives CSARGTSGDTDTQYF.

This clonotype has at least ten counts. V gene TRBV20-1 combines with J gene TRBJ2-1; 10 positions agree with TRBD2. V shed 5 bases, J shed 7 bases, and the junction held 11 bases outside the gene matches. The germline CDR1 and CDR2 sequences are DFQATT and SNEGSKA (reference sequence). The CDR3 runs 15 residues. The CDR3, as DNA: TGCAGTGCTCCCGAAAGCGGGGGGGTTAGGAATGAGCAGTTCTTC. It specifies CSAPESGGVRNEQFF.

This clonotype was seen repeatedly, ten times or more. The CDR3 spells CASTPGRLPSNEQFF. The CDR3, as DNA: TGTGCCAGCACCCCGGGCAGGCTGCCGTCTAATGAGCAGTTCTTC. The rearrangement links TRBV5-5 to TRBJ2-1; D unresolved. CDR3 length equals 15 residues. CDR1 and CDR2 from the germline V gene are SGHKS and YYEKEE (reference sequence). V gave up 6 bases and J gave up 7 bases, with 20 bases separating them.

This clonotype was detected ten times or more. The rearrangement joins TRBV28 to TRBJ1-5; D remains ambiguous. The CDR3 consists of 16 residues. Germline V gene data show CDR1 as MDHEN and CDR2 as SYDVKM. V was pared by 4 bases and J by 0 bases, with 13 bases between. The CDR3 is CASSSIRSTSNQPQHF. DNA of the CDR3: TGTGCCAGCAGTTCCATACGGTCTACTAGCAATCAGCCCCAGCATTTT.

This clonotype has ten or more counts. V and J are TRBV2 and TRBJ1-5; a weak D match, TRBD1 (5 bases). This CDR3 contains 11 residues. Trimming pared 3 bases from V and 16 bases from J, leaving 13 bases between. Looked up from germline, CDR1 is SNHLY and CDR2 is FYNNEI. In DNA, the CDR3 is TGTGCCAGCAGTGATCGGGGCCGTATCCATTTT. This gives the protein CASSDRGRIHF.

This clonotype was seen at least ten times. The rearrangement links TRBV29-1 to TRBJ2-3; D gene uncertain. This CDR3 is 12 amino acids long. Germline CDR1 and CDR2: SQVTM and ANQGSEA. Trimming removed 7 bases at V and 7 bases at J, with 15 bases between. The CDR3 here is CSAPDGLNTQYF. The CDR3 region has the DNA TGCAGCGCCCCGGACGGGTTGAATACGCAGTATTTT.

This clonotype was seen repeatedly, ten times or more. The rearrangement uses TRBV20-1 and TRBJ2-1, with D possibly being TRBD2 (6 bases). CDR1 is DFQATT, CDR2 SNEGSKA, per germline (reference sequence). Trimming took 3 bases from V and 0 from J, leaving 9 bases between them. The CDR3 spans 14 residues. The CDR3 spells CSARDYSSYNEQFF. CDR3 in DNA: TGCAGTGCTAGGGACTATAGCTCCTACAATGAGCAGTTCTTC.

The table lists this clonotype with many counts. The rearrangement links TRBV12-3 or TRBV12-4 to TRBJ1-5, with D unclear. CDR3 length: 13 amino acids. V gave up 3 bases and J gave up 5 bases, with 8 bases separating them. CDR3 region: CASSFTEDQPQHF. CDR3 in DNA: TGTGCCAGCAGTTTCACAGAGGATCAGCCCCAGCATTTT.

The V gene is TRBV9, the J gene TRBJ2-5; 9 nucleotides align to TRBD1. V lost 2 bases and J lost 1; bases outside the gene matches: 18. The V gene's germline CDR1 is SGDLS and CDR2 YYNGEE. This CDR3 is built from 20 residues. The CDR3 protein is CASSVSHLRDRVTLQETQYF. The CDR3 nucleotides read TGTGCCAGCAGCGTCTCTCACCTCCGGGACAGGGTGACCCTCCAAGAGACCCAGTACTTC. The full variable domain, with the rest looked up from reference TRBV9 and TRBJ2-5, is DSGVTQTPKHLITATGQRVTLRCSPRSGDLSVYWYQQSLDQGLQFLIQYYNGEERAKGNILERFSAQQFPDLHSELNLSSLELGDSALYFCASSVSHLRDRVTLQETQYFGPGTRLLVL.

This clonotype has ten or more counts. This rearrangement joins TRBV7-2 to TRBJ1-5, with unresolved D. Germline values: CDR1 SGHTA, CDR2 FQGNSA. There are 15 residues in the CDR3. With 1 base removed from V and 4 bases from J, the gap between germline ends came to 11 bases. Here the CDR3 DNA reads TGTGCCAGCAGCTTAGACAAGTTAGCAAATCAGCCCCAGCATTTT. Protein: CASSLDKLANQPQHF.

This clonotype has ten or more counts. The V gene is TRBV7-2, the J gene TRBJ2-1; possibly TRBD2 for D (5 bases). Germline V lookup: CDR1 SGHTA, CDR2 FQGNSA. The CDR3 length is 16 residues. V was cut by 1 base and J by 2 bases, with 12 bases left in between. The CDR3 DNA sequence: TGTGCCAGCAGCTTAGGACGCGGGCTCGCCTACAATGAGCAGTTCTTC. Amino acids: CASSLGRGLAYNEQFF. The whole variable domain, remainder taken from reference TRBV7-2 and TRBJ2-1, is GAGVSQSPSNKVTEKGKDVELRCDPISGHTALYWYRQSLGQGLEFLIYFQGNSAPDKSGLPSDRFSAERTGGSVSTLTIQRTQQEDSAVYLCASSLGRGLAYNEQFFGPGTRLTVL.

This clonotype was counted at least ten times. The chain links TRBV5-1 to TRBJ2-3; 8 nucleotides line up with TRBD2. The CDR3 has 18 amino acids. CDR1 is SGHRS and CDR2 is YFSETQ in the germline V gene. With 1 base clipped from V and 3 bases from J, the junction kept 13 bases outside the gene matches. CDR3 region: CASSLTPPSGGMTDTQYF. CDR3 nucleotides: TGCGCCAGCAGCTTGACTCCACCTTCGGGAGGGATGACAGATACGCAGTATTTT.

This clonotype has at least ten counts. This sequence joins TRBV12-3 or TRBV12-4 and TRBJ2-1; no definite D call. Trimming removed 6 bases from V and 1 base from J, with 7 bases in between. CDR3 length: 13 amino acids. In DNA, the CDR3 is TGTGCCAGCAGGGGGTTGTCCTACAATGAGCAGTTCTTC. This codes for CASRGLSYNEQFF.

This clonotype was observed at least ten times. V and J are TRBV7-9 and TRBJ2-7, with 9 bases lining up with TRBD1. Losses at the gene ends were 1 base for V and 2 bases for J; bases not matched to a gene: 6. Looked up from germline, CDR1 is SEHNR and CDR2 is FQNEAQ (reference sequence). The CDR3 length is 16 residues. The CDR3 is CASSLVPGTGTYEQYF. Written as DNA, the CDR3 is TGTGCCAGCAGCTTAGTTCCGGGGACAGGGACCTACGAGCAGTACTTC.

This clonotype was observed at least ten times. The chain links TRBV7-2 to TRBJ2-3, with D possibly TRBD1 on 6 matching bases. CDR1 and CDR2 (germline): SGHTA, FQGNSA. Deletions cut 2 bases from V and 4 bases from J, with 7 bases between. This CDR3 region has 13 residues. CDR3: CASSLQGPDTQYF. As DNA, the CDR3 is TGTGCCAGCAGCTTACAGGGGCCAGATACGCAGTATTTT.

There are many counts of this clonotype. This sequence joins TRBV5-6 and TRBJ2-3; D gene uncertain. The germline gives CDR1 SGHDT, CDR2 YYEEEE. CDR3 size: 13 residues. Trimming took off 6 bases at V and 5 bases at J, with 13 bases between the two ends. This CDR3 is CASNAISQDTQYF. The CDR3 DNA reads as TGTGCCAGCAACGCGATCAGTCAAGATACGCAGTATTTT. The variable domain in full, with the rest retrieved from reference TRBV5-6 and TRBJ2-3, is DAGVTQSPTHLIKTRGQQVTLRCSPKSGHDTVSWYQQALGQGPQFIFQYYEEEERQRGNFPDRFSGHQFPNYSSELNVNALLLGDSALYLCASNAISQDTQYFGPGTRLTVL.